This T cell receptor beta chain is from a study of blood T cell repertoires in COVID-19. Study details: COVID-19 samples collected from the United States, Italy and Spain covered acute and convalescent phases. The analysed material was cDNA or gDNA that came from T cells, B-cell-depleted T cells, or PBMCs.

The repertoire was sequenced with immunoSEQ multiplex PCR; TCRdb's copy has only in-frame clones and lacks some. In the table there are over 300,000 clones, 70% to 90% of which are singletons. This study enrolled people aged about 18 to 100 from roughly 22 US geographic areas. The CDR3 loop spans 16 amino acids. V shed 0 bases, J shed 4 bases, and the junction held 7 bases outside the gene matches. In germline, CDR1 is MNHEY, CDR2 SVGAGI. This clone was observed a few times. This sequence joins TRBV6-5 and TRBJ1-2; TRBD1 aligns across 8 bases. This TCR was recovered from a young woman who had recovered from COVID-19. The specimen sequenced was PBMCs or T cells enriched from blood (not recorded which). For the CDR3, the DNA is TGTGCCAGCAGTTACTCGGAGACAGGGGATGCCTATGGCTACACCTTC. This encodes CASSYSETGDAYGYTF.